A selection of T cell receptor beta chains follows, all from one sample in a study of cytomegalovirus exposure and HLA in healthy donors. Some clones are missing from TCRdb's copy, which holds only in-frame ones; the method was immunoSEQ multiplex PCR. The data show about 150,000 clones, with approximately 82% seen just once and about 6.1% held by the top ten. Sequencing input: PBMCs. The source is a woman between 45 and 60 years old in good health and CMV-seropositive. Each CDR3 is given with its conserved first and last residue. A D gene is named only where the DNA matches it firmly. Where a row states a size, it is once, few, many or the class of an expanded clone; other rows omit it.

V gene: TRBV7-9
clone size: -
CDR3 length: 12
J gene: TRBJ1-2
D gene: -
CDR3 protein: CSSSFSNYGYTF
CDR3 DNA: TGTTCCAGCAGCTTTTCAAACTATGGCTACACCTTC

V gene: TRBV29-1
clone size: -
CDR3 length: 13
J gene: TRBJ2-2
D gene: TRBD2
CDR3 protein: CSGQTGRAGELFF
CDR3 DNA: TGCAGCGGTCAAACGGGGAGGGCCGGGGAGCTGTTTTTT

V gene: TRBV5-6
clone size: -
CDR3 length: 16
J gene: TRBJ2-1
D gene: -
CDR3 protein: CASSWGPGVNYNEQFF
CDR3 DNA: TGTGCCAGCAGCTGGGGGCCAGGCGTGAACTACAATGAGCAGTTCTTC

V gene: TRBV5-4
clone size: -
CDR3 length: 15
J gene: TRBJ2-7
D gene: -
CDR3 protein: CASSSRTPVGYEQYF
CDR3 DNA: TGTGCCAGCAGCTCCCGGACACCCGTGGGCTACGAGCAGTACTTC

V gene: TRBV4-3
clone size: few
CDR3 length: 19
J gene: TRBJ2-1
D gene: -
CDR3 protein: CASSQDLPGGGLGYNEQFF
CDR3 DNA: TGCGCCAGCAGCCAGGACCTCCCTGGGGGGGGGCTCGGTTACAATGAGCAGTTCTTC

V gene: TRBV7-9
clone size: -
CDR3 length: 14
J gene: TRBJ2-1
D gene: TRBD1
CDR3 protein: CASSLGDRGNEQFF
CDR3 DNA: TGTGCCAGCAGCTTGGGAGACAGGGGCAATGAGCAGTTCTTC

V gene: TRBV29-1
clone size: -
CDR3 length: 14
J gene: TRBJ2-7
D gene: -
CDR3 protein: CSVESGASVYEQYF
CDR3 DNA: TGCAGCGTTGAATCAGGTGCTTCGGTTTACGAGCAGTACTTC

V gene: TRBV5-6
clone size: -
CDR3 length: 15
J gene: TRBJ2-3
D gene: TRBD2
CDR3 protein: CASSFGSGGSDTQYF
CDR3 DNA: TGTGCCAGCAGCTTTGGTAGCGGGGGCTCAGATACGCAGTATTTT

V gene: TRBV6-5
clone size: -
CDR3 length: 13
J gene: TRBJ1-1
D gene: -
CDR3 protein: CASSYSRNTEAFF
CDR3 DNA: TGTGCCAGCAGTTATAGCCGGAACACTGAAGCTTTCTTT

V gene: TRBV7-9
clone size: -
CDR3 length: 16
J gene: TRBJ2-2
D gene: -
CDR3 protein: CSSSLEGVTNTGELFF
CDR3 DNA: TGTTCCAGCAGCTTAGAGGGAGTTACCAACACCGGGGAGCTGTTTTTT

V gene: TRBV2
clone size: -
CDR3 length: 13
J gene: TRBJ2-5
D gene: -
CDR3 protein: CASSMTSLGEQYF
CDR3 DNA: TGTGCCAGCAGCATGACTAGTCTGGGAGAGCAGTACTTC

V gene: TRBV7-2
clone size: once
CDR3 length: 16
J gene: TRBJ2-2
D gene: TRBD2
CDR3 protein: CASSLAASGGTGELFF
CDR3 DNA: TGTGCCAGCAGCTTAGCCGCTAGCGGGGGGACCGGGGAGCTGTTTTTT

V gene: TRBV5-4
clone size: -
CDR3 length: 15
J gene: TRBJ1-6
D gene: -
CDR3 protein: CASSLGGDFNSPLHF
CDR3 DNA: TGTGCCAGCAGCTTGGGGGGAGACTTCAATTCACCCCTCCACTTT

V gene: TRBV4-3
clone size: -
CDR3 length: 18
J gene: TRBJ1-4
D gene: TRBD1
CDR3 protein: CASSRTSETGQGREKLFF
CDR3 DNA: TGCGCCAGCAGCCGCACTTCTGAGACGGGACAGGGCCGTGAAAAACTGTTTTTT

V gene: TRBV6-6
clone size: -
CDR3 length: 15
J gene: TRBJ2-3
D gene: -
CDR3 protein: CASIRGSASTDTQYF
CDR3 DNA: TGTGCCAGCATCAGAGGGTCCGCAAGCACAGATACGCAGTATTTT

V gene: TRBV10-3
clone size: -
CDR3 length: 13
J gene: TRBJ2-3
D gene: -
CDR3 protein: CAIKDINTDTQYF
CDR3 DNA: TGTGCCATCAAGGACATTAACACAGATACGCAGTATTTT

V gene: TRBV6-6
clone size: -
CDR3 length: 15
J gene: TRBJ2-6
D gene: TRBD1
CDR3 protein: CATDRASSGANVLTF
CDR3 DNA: TGTGCCACGGACAGGGCTAGCTCTGGGGCCAACGTCCTGACTTTC

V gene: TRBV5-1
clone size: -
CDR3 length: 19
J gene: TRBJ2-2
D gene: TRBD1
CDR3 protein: CASSLAARGRVRTTGELFF
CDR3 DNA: TGCGCCAGCAGCTTGGCCGCCAGGGGGCGAGTAAGGACCACCGGGGAGCTGTTTTTT

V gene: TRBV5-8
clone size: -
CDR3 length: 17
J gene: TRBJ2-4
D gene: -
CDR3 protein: CASSLGGLLLAKNIQYF
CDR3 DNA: TGTGCCAGCAGCTTGGGGGGGCTCCTACTAGCCAAAAACATTCAGTACTTC

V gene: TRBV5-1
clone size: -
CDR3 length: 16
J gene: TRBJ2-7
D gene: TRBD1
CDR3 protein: CASSLEGTGLGYEQYF
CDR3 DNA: TGCGCCAGCAGCTTGGAGGGGACAGGGCTGGGGTACGAGCAGTACTTC

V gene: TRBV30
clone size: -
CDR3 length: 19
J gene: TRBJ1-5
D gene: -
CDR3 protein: CAWSLGQLSPGASNQPQHF
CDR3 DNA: TGTGCCTGGAGTCTCGGACAGCTCTCCCCCGGGGCCAGCAATCAGCCCCAGCATTTT

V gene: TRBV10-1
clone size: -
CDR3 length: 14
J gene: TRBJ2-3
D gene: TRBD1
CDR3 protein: CASSEGTATDTQYF
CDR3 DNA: TGCGCCAGCAGTGAGGGGACAGCTACAGATACGCAGTATTTT

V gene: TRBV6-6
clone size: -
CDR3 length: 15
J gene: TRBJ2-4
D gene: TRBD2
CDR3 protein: CASSYFTWGSGDGDF
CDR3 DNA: TGTGCCAGCAGTTACTTCACCTGGGGTAGCGGGGACGGGGACTTC

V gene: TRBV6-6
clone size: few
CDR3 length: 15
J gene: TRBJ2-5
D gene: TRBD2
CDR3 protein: CASSYLTSGQETQYF
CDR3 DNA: TGTGCCAGCAGTTACCTGACTAGCGGCCAAGAGACCCAGTACTTC

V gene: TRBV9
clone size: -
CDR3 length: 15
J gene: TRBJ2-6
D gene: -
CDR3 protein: CASSADSVGANVLTF
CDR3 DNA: TGTGCCAGCAGCGCGGACAGCGTGGGGGCCAACGTCCTGACTTTC

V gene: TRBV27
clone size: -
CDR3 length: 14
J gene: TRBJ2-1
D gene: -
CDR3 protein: CASSFVAADNEQFF
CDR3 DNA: TGTGCCAGCAGTTTCGTAGCGGCCGACAATGAGCAGTTCTTC

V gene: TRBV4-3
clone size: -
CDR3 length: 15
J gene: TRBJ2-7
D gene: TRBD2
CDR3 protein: CASRGGGGARREQYF
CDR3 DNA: TGCGCCAGCAGGGGTGGCGGGGGGGCCAGGAGGGAGCAGTACTTC